The clone carrying this T cell receptor (beta chain) was recorded once. These data originate in a study of blood T cell repertoires in COVID-19. Overall study context: Samples taken during acute and convalescent COVID-19 were collected in the United States, Italy and Spain. Sources were T cells, B-cell-depleted T cells, or PBMCs; the material itself was cDNA or gDNA.

Original processing notes: Amplifying reference gene primers gave estimates of nucleated cell counts. Method: immunoSEQ multiplex PCR; TCRdb's copy keeps in-frame clones and lacks some. The V and J calls and clone size were taken over from that table, and D and trimming were inferred from the DNA. This sample yields 200,000 to 300,000 clones, of which almost 85% are seen a single time; over 1.5% belongs to the top ten. The CDR3 length is 14 residues. V was pared by 6 bases and J by 4 bases, with 14 bases between. From germline, CDR1 is SNHLY and CDR2 FYNNEI. This rearrangement joins TRBV2 to TRBJ2-3, with D unclear. The sequence was collected from a woman over 75 with acute or convalescent COVID-19. The sample was peripheral blood. This chain's CDR3 is CASSPPVSADTQYF. The CDR3 DNA reads as TGTGCCAGCAGCCCCCCCGTCTCGGCAGATACGCAGTATTTT.